Each of the 11 T cell receptor beta chains below was sequenced from the same sample in a study of molecular identifiers for immune sequencing clone quantification (dated by TCRdb to the late 2010s). Library prep was done by PCR. TCRdb shows the sequencer as Illumina HiSeq 4000. TCRdb passed the public sequencing reads through fastp at Q25 and MiXCR, retaining productive beta sequences. For every CDR3 protein sequence, its rows merge into one entry that carries the most common genes and DNA. This sample is represented by about 640,000 distinct CDR3 sequences; about 20% of them were singletons. The ten largest clones represent roughly 0.9% of the sample. Sequenced material: naive CD8+ T cells from blood, with Jurkat cell RNA spiked in. The cell subset or site label for this specimen denotes: FACS-sorted CD8+CD4-CCR7+CD45RA+ naive T cells. These receptors all come from a human donor in good health. Some libraries in this study had Jurkat cell RNA spiked in.

This clonotype was seen repeatedly, ten times or more. The chain has TRBV6-2 or TRBV6-3 and TRBJ1-5; tentative D call: TRBD1 (5 bases). V shed 7 bases and J shed 7 bases, with 17 bases lying between them. CDR1 and CDR2 (germline): MNHEY, SVGEGT. This CDR3 has 14 amino acids. For the CDR3, the DNA is TGTGCCAGCAAAATCTCAGGGTATCGGCAGCCCCAGCATTTT. This translates into CASKISGYRQPQHF.

Many counts were recorded for this clonotype. The chain recombines TRBV9 with TRBJ2-7; tentatively, D is TRBD1 (6 bases). V was trimmed by 0 bases and J by 4 bases, leaving 11 bases between them. The CDR3 sequence is 14 residues long. Germline V gives CDR1 SGDLS, CDR2 YYNGEE. In DNA, the CDR3 is TGTGCCAGCAGCGTAGCCCGGGACACTTACGAGCAGTACTTC. Amino acid sequence: CASSVARDTYEQYF.

This clonotype came up many times. The gene calls are TRBV12-3 or TRBV12-4 and TRBJ1-1; TRBD1 matches 7 bases. V trimming: 7 bases; J trimming: 7 bases; junction bases outside the gene matches: 12. The CDR3 is made up of 14 amino acids. The CDR3 DNA reads TGTGCCAGCAATCCGACAGGGAGGACCTTTGAAGCTTTCTTT. Translated: CASNPTGRTFEAFF.

The chain is built from TRBV4-3 and TRBJ2-7, with D hard to call. The germline V gene has CDR1 LGHNA and CDR2 YSLEER. CDR3 length equals 15 residues. The V end lost 2 bases, the J end lost 0 bases, and 11 bases lay between the germline ends. Here the CDR3 reads CASSQSARNSYEQYF. CDR3 DNA: TGCGCCAGCAGCCAATCGGCACGTAACTCCTACGAGCAGTACTTC.

This clonotype was recorded many times. This chain uses TRBV7-9 with TRBJ2-7; perhaps D is TRBD1 or TRBD2 (5 bases each). This CDR3 region has 12 residues. Germline CDR1 is SEHNR and CDR2 is FQNEAQ (reference sequence). Trimming cost V 5 bases and J 5 bases, with 10 bases left between them. The CDR3 DNA reads as TGTGCCAGCAGCCCAGGGACCCACGAGCAGTACTTC. Its translation: CASSPGTHEQYF.

The genes are TRBV30 and TRBJ2-1; a possible D gene is TRBD2 (5 bases). The CDR3 totals 11 residues. CDR1 GTSNPN and CDR2 SVGIG come from the germline V gene (reference sequence). Deletions cut 7 bases from V and 6 bases from J, with 10 bases between. The CDR3 bases are TGTGCCTATAGCGACTGCAATGAGCAGTTCTTC. Translation gives CAYSDCNEQFF.

Comments on this clonotype: This may arise from a read error, as a much more abundant clone is one base away. The chain recombines TRBV24-1 with TRBJ1-5; no clear D gene. This CDR3 contains 14 residues. Germline lookup yields CDR1 KGHDR and CDR2 SFDVKD. The ends were cut back, 4 bases at V and 3 bases at J, with 9 bases in the middle. CDR3 amino acids: CATSEPDNNQPQHF. The CDR3 nucleotides read TGTGCCACCAGTGAACCAGATAACAATCAGCCCCAGCATTTT.

This clonotype was observed at least ten times. It is unclear where the CDR3 begins or ends on the DNA, so no DNA is shown, and the CDR3 is as TCRdb lists it. The genes are TRBV7-5 and TRBJ1-1; no DNA check was done on the table's D call, TRBD1. TRBV7-5 is annotated as a pseudogene. 15 amino acids form the CDR3, both terminal residues included. CDR3 protein: CISVPEGLRGTEAFF.

V gene TRBV7-6 combines with J gene TRBJ2-3; a possible D gene is TRBD2 (6 bases). Per germline, CDR1 SGHVS and CDR2 FNYEAQ. CDR3 size: 14 residues. Deletions cut 5 bases from V and 1 base from J, with 10 bases between. CDR3 amino acids: CASSHQRGTDTQYF. The CDR3 DNA is TGTGCCAGCAGCCATCAGCGGGGCACAGATACGCAGTATTTT.

The chain employs TRBV7-9 and TRBJ2-1; 10 positions match TRBD1. The CDR3 has 15 amino acids. CDR1 and CDR2 (germline): SEHNR, FQNEAQ (reference sequence). Trimming took 5 bases from V and 8 from J; bases not matched to a gene: 9. CDR3: CASSDRDRGSDEQFF. In nucleotides, the CDR3 is TGTGCCAGCAGCGATCGGGACAGGGGTTCGGATGAGCAGTTCTTC.

This clonotype was seen a handful of times. V usage is TRBV12-3 or TRBV12-4 and J usage is TRBJ1-5; unclear D gene. The length of the CDR3 is 13 residues. V was trimmed by 7 bases and J by 9 bases, leaving 16 bases between them. CDR3 loop: CASTNLREGPQHF. The CDR3 DNA is TGTGCCAGCACCAACCTCCGGGAGGGGCCCCAGCATTTT.